This T cell receptor (beta chain) was retrieved from a study of shared clonotypes between healthy human individuals. Study-level results: Limitation of the genetic and exposure-history diversity represented came from the few donors. Non-shared clonotypes showed lower generation probabilities than clonotypes common to all four donors.

CDR3 length: 16 residues. CDR1 LNHDA and CDR2 SQIVND come from the germline V gene (reference sequence). V was cut by 5 bases and J by 4 bases, with 18 bases left in between. Profiling relied on immunoSEQ multiplex PCR, and the TCRdb table lists in-frame clones only, not all of them. The data contain fewer than 400,000 clones, around 74% of them singletons. Comments on this clone: Its specificity is unknown.

Sequences were obtained from memory CD4+ T cells sorted from blood. The sample's subset: CD45RA-negative fraction. The clonotype originates from a man aged 30 to 39 in good health. The V gene is TRBV19, the J gene TRBJ1-5; a possible D gene is TRBD1 (6 bases). The CDR3 DNA reads as TGTGCCAGTAGTGATCATTTTGGCAGGGGAAATCAGCCCCAGCATTTT. Protein sequence: CASSDHFGRGNQPQHF.